This T cell receptor (beta chain) emerged from a study of a mutant IDH1 vaccine in newly diagnosed glioma. General study findings and limits: Most patients, 90% to 95%, showed vaccine-induced immune responses. Changes to the top peripheral T cell clonotypes appeared unrelated to pseudoprogression.

Between the trimmed V and J ends, which lost 0 bases and 1 base, there was a span of 6 bases. The germline V gene has CDR1 LNHDA and CDR2 SQIVND (reference sequence). The CDR3 length is 15 residues. Time point given: baseline, week 1 (first vaccination visit). Treatment noted: pre-vaccination baseline after standard-of-care therapy. The data were produced by immunoSEQ multiplex PCR, yet TCRdb's version contains in-frame clones alone and is incomplete. The sample lists tens of thousands of clones; approximately 80% were seen once. Worth noting for this clone: The antigen is undetermined.

The specimen comprised PBMCs, sampled from a glioma patient treated with radiotherapy, temozolomide or both. The chain uses TRBV19 and TRBJ2-2; D gene ambiguous. The clonotype comes from a man in his forties or fifties with glioma. Some clones in this sample may be carry-over from other donors' samples. CDR3 in DNA: TGTGCCAGTAGTATAGAAGGGCTGAACACCGGGGAGCTGTTTTTT. It codes for CASSIEGLNTGELFF.